These 30 T cell receptor beta chains share one sample of origin, sequenced in a study of T cell clusters in autoimmune cytopenias. TRB rearrangements were amplified by touch-down multiplex PCR with mixed TRB-A/B primers. TCRdb re-called the multiplex PCR reads and shows each CDR3 protein once, DNA omitted. The sample is made up of about 7,800 distinct CDR3 sequences, and the top ten hold 4.5% to 6% of it. TRB was amplified from 250 ng of peripheral blood genomic DNA per sample. The specimen was peripheral blood. These receptors all stem from a human donor with an autoimmune cytopenia or autoimmune hepatitis (not recorded which).

CDR3 residues: CASSQTPFVQGTSTDTQYF. The chain combines TRBV4-3 with TRBJ2-3; the TRBD1 assignment by TCRdb is unverifiable without DNA. Germline CDR1 is LGHNA and CDR2 is YSLEER. CDR3 length: 19 residues.

The chain combines TRBV25-1 with TRBJ2-2; as DNA is missing, the TRBD1 call by TCRdb cannot be tested. CDR1 and CDR2 from the germline V gene are MGHDK and SYGVNS. The CDR3 extends over 13 amino acids. CDR3 in amino acids: CASSRQGPGELFF.

The chain recombines TRBV12-5 with TRBJ2-2. The CDR3 contains 13 residues. The germline V gene encodes CDR1 LGHNT and CDR2 FRNRAP. CDR3: CASGDPNTGELFF.

This clonotype is classed as medium-sized (0.01 to 0.1%) by frequency. V gene TRBV20-1 combines with J gene TRBJ1-2; TCRdb reports TRBD1, a call that lacks DNA to check it against. The CDR3 contains 13 residues. Germline assignment: CDR1 DFQATT and CDR2 SNEGSKA (reference sequence). The CDR3 loop reads CSATAGGSYGYTF.

This chain links TRBV20-1 with TRBJ1-1; with no DNA, the TCRdb D assignment of TRBD1 cannot be verified. The CDR3 sequence is 13 residues long. Germline values: CDR1 DFQATT, CDR2 SNEGSKA (reference sequence). The CDR3 sequence: CSARPPVSTEAFF.

V gene TRBV19 combines with J gene TRBJ2-1; TCRdb's D gene call, TRBD2, goes unchecked for lack of DNA. This CDR3 has 16 amino acids. The germline gives CDR1 LNHDA, CDR2 SQIVND (reference sequence). CDR3 loop: CASQGRQRGPYNEQFF.

The rearrangement joins TRBV4-3 to TRBJ2-2. This CDR3 has 16 residues. Germline CDR1 and CDR2: LGHNA and YSLEER. This CDR3 is CASSQEGYQNTGELFF.

The V call is TRBV18, the J call TRBJ2-6. The germline V gene has CDR1 KGHSH and CDR2 LQKENI. The CDR3 length is 16 residues. CDR3 amino acids: CASSPQGNSGANVLTF.

Frequency places this clonotype as medium-sized. This rearrangement joins TRBV10-3 to TRBJ2-3. The CDR3 sequence is 15 residues long. Germline CDR1 reads ENHRY; CDR2 reads SYGVKD. The CDR3 is CAISESHGSTDTQYF.

The rearrangement joins TRBV6-2 or TRBV6-3 to TRBJ2-7; TCRdb picks TRBD1, but there is no DNA to check that call. CDR3 length: 18 amino acids. Germline V lookup: CDR1 MNHEY, CDR2 SVGEGT. The CDR3 loop is CASSLLGQGRGGSYEQYF.

Considering frequency, this clonotype is medium-sized. The chain couples TRBV27 to TRBJ2-7; absent DNA, TCRdb's TRBD2 call cannot be checked. The CDR3 spans 15 residues. Germline CDR1 reads MNHEY; CDR2 reads SMNVEV (reference sequence). CDR3: CASSLEGRGHYEQYF.

This clonotype is deemed medium-sized by its frequency. V is TRBV12-3 or TRBV12-4 and J is TRBJ1-2; there is no DNA to check the TCRdb D call of TRBD1. The CDR3 totals 12 residues. CDR3 sequence: CASSSLGRGYTF.

The chain employs TRBV29-1 and TRBJ1-2; the D call of TRBD1 rests on TCRdb alone, since no DNA is present to check it. This CDR3 contains 16 residues. The germline V gene has CDR1 SQVTM and CDR2 ANQGSEA. This CDR3 reads CSALTPGQGHNYGYTF.

V usage is TRBV18 and J usage is TRBJ1-5; TCRdb selects TRBD1, and the lack of DNA leaves this call unchecked. Germline V gives CDR1 KGHSH, CDR2 LQKENI. This CDR3 is 17 amino acids long. This chain's CDR3 is CASSLKGQGNSNQPQHF.

The chain links TRBV7-2 to TRBJ2-7; the TRBD2 assignment by TCRdb is unverifiable without DNA. CDR3 size: 18 residues. The germline CDR1 and CDR2 sequences are SGHTA and FQGNSA. This CDR3 is CASSLDYGTSRVWDEQYF.

This clonotype counts as medium-sized by frequency. The chain uses TRBV6-5 and TRBJ2-7; TCRdb proposes TRBD2, but this gene call is untestable without DNA. The CDR3 covers 12 residues. Looked up from germline, CDR1 is MNHEY and CDR2 is SVGAGI. Here the CDR3 reads CASSPSSYEQYF.

J is TRBJ2-1 and V is TRBV12-3 or TRBV12-4. The CDR3 is 11 residues long. The CDR3 here is CASSFYNEQFF.

This clonotype is medium-sized (0.01 to 0.1%) by frequency. The J gene is TRBJ2-7, the V gene TRBV6-1; TCRdb picks TRBD2, but there is no DNA to check that call. The CDR3 covers 13 residues. CDR1 MNHNS and CDR2 SASEGT come from the germline V gene. CDR3 residues: CAIRLLAGYEQYF.

The J gene is TRBJ2-7, the V gene TRBV6-2 or TRBV6-3; the D call of TRBD2 rests on TCRdb alone, since no DNA is present to check it. CDR3 length equals 13 residues. Per the germline V gene, CDR1 is MNHEY and CDR2 is SVGEGT. The CDR3: CASSYGGEYEQYF.

The chain recombines TRBV7-2 with TRBJ2-5; checking the TCRdb D call of TRBD2 is not possible without DNA. The CDR3 loop spans 15 amino acids. Germline values: CDR1 SGHTA, CDR2 FQGNSA. CDR3 region: CASSLRGYRPETQYF.

The chain employs TRBV19 and TRBJ2-2; TCRdb gives TRBD1 as the D gene, but with no DNA this cannot be confirmed. Germline V gene lookup returns CDR1 LNHDA and CDR2 SQIVND (reference sequence). The CDR3 runs 16 residues. CDR3 loop: CASSIDHGGGLGELFF. Full variable domain (missing parts from reference TRBV19 and TRBJ2-2): DGGITQSPKYLFRKEGQNVTLSCEQNLNHDAMYWYRQDPGQGLRLIYYSQIVNDFQKGDIAEGYSVSREKKESFPLTVTSAQKNPTAFYLCASSIDHGGGLGELFFGEGSRLTVL.

The J gene is TRBJ2-4, the V gene TRBV15; the D call of TRBD1 rests on TCRdb alone, since no DNA is present to check it. This CDR3 comprises 16 residues. CDR1 and CDR2 (germline): LNHNV, YYDKDF (reference sequence). CDR3 protein: CATSRTRGQGKNIQYF.

This clonotype is called medium-sized based on its frequency. The chain has TRBV29-1 and TRBJ2-5; no DNA is available, so the TRBD1 call from TCRdb remains unchecked. CDR3 size: 11 residues. In germline, CDR1 is SQVTM, CDR2 ANQGSEA. This CDR3 is CSVNRGETQYF. The whole variable domain, remainder taken from reference TRBV29-1 and TRBJ2-5, is SAVISQKPSRDICQRGTSLTIQCQVDSQVTMMFWYRQQPGQSLTLIATANQGSEATYESGFVIDKFPISRPNLTFSTLTVSNMSPEDSSIYLCSVNRGETQYFGPGTRLLVL.

The chain links TRBV28 to TRBJ2-7; the TRBD2 assignment by TCRdb is unverifiable without DNA. The CDR3 consists of 15 residues. Germline V gene sequence: CDR1 MDHEN, CDR2 SYDVKM. The CDR3 is CASRPPSAYPYEQYF. The full variable domain, in which reference TRBV28 and TRBJ2-7 provide the parts outside the CDR3, is DVKVTQSSRYLVKRTGEKVFLECVQDMDHENMFWYRQDPGLGLRLIYFSYDVKMKEKGDIPEGYSVSREKKERFSLILESASTNQTSMYLCASRPPSAYPYEQYFGPGTRLTVT.

This chain's CDR3 is CASSSAGTNSPLHF. J is TRBJ1-6 and V is TRBV28. Germline V gene lookup returns CDR1 MDHEN and CDR2 SYDVKM. The CDR3 has 14 residues.

This clonotype is called medium-sized based on its frequency. The chain recombines TRBV19 with TRBJ1-5. Germline assignment: CDR1 LNHDA and CDR2 SQIVND (reference sequence). CDR3 length: 15 residues. CDR3 region: CASSTPRGGAQPQHF.

The chain joins TRBV27 to TRBJ2-7. The CDR3 runs 16 residues. CDR1 and CDR2 from the germline V gene are MNHEY and SMNVEV (reference sequence). The CDR3 reads CASSLGPPGNSGEQYF.

The CDR3 loop is CASSLAGGTDSGNTIYF. V gene TRBV7-2 combines with J gene TRBJ1-3. Germline V lookup: CDR1 SGHTA, CDR2 FQGNSA. This CDR3 is built from 17 residues.

The chain has TRBV11-2 and TRBJ2-2. Germline V gene sequence: CDR1 SGHAT, CDR2 FQNNGV. The CDR3 runs 15 residues. The CDR3 is CASSPGTTNTGELFF.

This clonotype counts as medium-sized by frequency. This chain uses TRBV6-5 with TRBJ1-1; TCRdb's D gene call, TRBD1, goes unchecked for lack of DNA. This CDR3 contains 12 residues. The germline gives CDR1 MNHEY, CDR2 SVGAGI. CDR3: CASSRQGIDAFF.